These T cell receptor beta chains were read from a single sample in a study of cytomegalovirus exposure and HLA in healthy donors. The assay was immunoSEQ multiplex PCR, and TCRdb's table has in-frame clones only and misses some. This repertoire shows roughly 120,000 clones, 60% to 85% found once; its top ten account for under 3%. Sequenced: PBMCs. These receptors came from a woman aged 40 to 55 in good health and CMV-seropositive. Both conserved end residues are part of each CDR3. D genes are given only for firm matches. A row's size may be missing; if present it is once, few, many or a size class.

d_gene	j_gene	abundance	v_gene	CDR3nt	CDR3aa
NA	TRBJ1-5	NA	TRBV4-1	TGCGCCAGCAGCCCCCTATCGGGAGGAGATCAGCCCCAGCATTTT	CASSPLSGGDQPQHF
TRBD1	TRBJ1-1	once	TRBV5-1	TGCGCCAGCAGCCGACAGGGAGGCGGGAACACTGAAGCTTTCTTT	CASSRQGGGNTEAFF
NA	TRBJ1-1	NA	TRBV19	TGTGCCAGTAGTATAGATTTAAATGAAGCTTTCTTT	CASSIDLNEAFF
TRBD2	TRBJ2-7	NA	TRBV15	TGTGCCACCAGCTCCCAGACTAGCGGGGCGTACGAGCAGTACTTC	CATSSQTSGAYEQYF
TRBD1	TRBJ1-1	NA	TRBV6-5	TGTGCCAGCAGTTACCGACAGGGGAACACTGAAGCTTTCTTT	CASSYRQGNTEAFF
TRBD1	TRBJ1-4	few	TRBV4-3	TGCGCCAGCAGCCAGATCAGGACAGGGGAAGGTGAAAAACTGTTTTTT	CASSQIRTGEGEKLFF
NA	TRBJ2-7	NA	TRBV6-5	TGTGCCAGCAGTGCTGGGACCCAGGGGTCCTACGAGCAGTACTTC	CASSAGTQGSYEQYF
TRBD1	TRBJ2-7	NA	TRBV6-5	TGTGCCAGCAGGGACCGGGACAGGGGAGGTCACGAGCAGTACTTC	CASRDRDRGGHEQYF
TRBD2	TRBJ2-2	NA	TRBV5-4	TGTGCCAGCAGCCTCCAGCGGGGGGGAAAGACCGGGGAGCTGTTTTTT	CASSLQRGGKTGELFF
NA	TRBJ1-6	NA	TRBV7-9	TGTGCCAGCAGCTTGCAGGGCCACGATGTTTATAATTCACCCCTCCACTTT	CASSLQGHDVYNSPLHF
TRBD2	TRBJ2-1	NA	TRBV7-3	TGTGCCAGCAGCTCCTACGGGGGGGGCGGGAATGAGCAGTTCTTC	CASSSYGGGGNEQFF
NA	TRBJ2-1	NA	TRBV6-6	TGTGCCAGCACCGGCCAGCGGGCCCACAATGAGCAGTTCTTC	CASTGQRAHNEQFF
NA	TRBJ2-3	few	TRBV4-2	TGTGCCAGCAGCCAAGTCTTCGAATCAGGGGCCACAGATACGCAGTATTTT	CASSQVFESGATDTQYF
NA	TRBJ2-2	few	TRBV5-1	TGCGCCAGCAGCTTGGGGGCTCTGGGAGACACCGGGGAGCTGTTTTTT	CASSLGALGDTGELFF
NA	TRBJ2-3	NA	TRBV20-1	TGCAGTGCTTCCAGATCAGATACGCAGTATTTT	CSASRSDTQYF
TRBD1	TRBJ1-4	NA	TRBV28	TGTGCCAGCAGTTTACCCAGGCAGGGGGCCGTTCCGAATGAAAAACTGTTTTTT	CASSLPRQGAVPNEKLFF
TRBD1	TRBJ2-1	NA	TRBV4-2	TGTGCCAGCAGCCAGGAGACAGGGGCCGAGCAGTTCTTC	CASSQETGAEQFF
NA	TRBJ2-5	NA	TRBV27	TGTGCCAGCAGTTTATCAGACCAGCGCCAAGAGACCCAGTACTTC	CASSLSDQRQETQYF
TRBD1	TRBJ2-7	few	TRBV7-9	TGTGCCAGCAGCCCGGGACAGGGGGCAGTCTACGAGCAGTACTTC	CASSPGQGAVYEQYF
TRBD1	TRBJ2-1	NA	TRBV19	TGTGCCAGTAGTCAAATTGGGAGGACAGGGGGCAGCGATGAGCAGTTCTTC	CASSQIGRTGGSDEQFF
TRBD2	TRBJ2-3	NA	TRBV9	TGTGCCAGCAGCGGTGGACTAGCGGTCACAGATACGCAGTATTTT	CASSGGLAVTDTQYF
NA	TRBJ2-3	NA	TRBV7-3	TGTGCCAGCAGCCATGGCTTCGGTGGCGGAACAGATACGCAGTATTTT	CASSHGFGGGTDTQYF
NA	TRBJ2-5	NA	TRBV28	TGTGCCAGCAGTCGGGGCCAAGAGACCCAGTACTTC	CASSRGQETQYF
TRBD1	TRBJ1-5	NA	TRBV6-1	TGTGCCAGCAGGAAGAGCAGGGGGGAGAGTCAGCCCCAGCATTTT	CASRKSRGESQPQHF
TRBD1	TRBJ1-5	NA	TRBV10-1	TGCGCCAGCGATCCGGGACAGGTATTTCATCAGCCCCAGCATTTT	CASDPGQVFHQPQHF
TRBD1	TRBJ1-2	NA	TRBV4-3	TGCGCCAGCAGCCAGGAAGGGACAGGGGGGTATGGCTACACCTTC	CASSQEGTGGYGYTF
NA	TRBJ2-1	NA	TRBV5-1	TGCGCCAGCAGCCCGAACAGGGGAGGCTCCTACAATGAGCAGTTCTTC	CASSPNRGGSYNEQFF
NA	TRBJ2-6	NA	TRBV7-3	TGTGCCAGCAGCTCAAGGGGCTCTGGGGCCAACGTCCTGACTTTC	CASSSRGSGANVLTF
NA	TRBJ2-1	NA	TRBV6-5	TGTGCCAGCAGTTACGTATCGGAAGCGGGTGAGCAGTTCTTC	CASSYVSEAGEQFF
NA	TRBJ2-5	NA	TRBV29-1	TGCAGCGTTGAAGAAGGAGGGGAGACCCAGTACTTC	CSVEEGGETQYF
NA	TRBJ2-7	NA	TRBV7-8	TGTGCCAGCAGCTTAGGACAGGGAGGCGACGAGCAGTACTTC	CASSLGQGGDEQYF
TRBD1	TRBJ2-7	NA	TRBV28	TGTGCCAGCAGTAACGCCGGGACAGGGATCTACGAGCAGTACTTC	CASSNAGTGIYEQYF
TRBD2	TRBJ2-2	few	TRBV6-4	TGTGCCAGCAGTGCGGGACTAGCGGGAGAAACCGGGGAGCTGTTTTTT	CASSAGLAGETGELFF
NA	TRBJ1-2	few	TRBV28	TGTGCCAGCAGTTTAGAACCTCTTGGTAGTGGCTACACCTTC	CASSLEPLGSGYTF
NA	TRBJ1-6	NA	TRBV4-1	TGCGCCAGCAGCCAAGATGAGGCAGGGGCCTATAATTCACCCCTCCACTTT	CASSQDEAGAYNSPLHF
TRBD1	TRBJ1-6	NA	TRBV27	TGTGCCAGCAGTGCGGGGACAGCCTATAATTCACCCCTCCACTTT	CASSAGTAYNSPLHF
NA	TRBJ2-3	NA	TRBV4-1	TGCGCCAGCAGCCAAGGAGGACAGTCCTACACAGATACGCAGTATTTT	CASSQGGQSYTDTQYF
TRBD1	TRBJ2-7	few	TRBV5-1	TGCGCCAGCAAAACCGGGACAGAATCCTACGAGCAGTACTTC	CASKTGTESYEQYF
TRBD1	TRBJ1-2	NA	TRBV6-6	TGTGCCAGCAGTTACTCGCGACAGGGGGATGGCTACACCTTC	CASSYSRQGDGYTF
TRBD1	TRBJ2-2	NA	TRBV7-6	TGTGCCAGCAGCCGGCCGGGACAGGGAACCGGGGAGCTGTTTTTT	CASSRPGQGTGELFF
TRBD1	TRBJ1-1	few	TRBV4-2	TGTGCCAGCAGCCAGGCCGGGACAGCGAACACTGAAGCTTTCTTT	CASSQAGTANTEAFF
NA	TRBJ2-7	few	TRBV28	TGTGCCAGCAGTTTCCAGGACAGATCCTACGAGCAGTACTTC	CASSFQDRSYEQYF
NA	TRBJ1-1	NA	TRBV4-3	TGCGCCAGCAGCCAAGATTCCCGACAGCGCCTGGGGACTGAAGCTTTCTTT	CASSQDSRQRLGTEAFF
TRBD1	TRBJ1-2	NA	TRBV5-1	TGCGCCAGCAGCTTGGGACAGGGGGAGCGTGGCTACACCTTC	CASSLGQGERGYTF
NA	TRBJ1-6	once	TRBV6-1	TGTGCCAGCAGTGGAAACGAGGCGGCTATGCCCCTCCACTTT	CASSGNEAAMPLHF
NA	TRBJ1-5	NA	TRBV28	TGTGCCAGCAGTCCCTGGGGAGGGTTGGGAACGGAGGGCAATCAGCCCCAGCATTTT	CASSPWGGLGTEGNQPQHF
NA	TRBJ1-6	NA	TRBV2	TGTGCCAGCAGTAGCGACAGGTGGGATTCACCCCTCCACTTT	CASSSDRWDSPLHF
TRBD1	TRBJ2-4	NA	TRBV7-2	TGTGCCAGCAGCTTAGTGGGACAGACCACCAAAAACATTCAGTACTTC	CASSLVGQTTKNIQYF
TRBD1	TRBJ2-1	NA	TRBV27	TGTGCCAGCGGGACAGGAAGTCTCTCCTACAATGAGCAGTTCTTC	CASGTGSLSYNEQFF
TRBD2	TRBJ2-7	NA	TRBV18	TGTGCCAGCTCACCACCAACTAGCGGGGGATACGAGCAGTACTTC	CASSPPTSGGYEQYF
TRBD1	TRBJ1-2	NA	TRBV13	TGTGCCAGCAGCTCTCTGGACAGGGGAGGCTACACCTTC	CASSSLDRGGYTF
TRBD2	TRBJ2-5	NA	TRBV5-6	TGTGCCAGCCTGGAGGCGGGGGGGCTAGAGACCCAGTACTTC	CASLEAGGLETQYF